Listed here is a single TCR beta chain. Active moderate-to-severe ophthalmopathy, Clinical Activity Score at least 3, NOSPECS at least 4, under 3 months' duration. This sample is drawn from a study of T cells in Graves' hyperthyroidism and ophthalmopathy. Overall study context: Peripheral blood was acquired at first diagnosis, ahead of any therapy whatsoever.

Amplification of TCR beta CDR3 regions was performed using RNA transcripts as template. The HTBI primer set was used in a first-round RT-PCR of the TCR CDR3. One entry per CDR3 protein, called by TCRdb with MiXCR from the multiplex PCR reads. The table includes approximately 30,000 distinct CDR3 sequences, approximately 52% detected once. V lost 6 bases to trimming and J lost 0 bases; unmatched junction nucleotides: 4. Looked up from germline, CDR1 is ENHRY and CDR2 is SYGVKD. This CDR3 has 14 amino acids. Input material: blood. This receptor was obtained from a woman aged 35 to 49 with Graves' ophthalmopathy. J is TRBJ1-2 and V is TRBV10-3; TRBD1 aligns across 7 bases. The CDR3 reads CAIRTGASNYGYTF. DNA of the CDR3: TGTGCCATCAGAACAGGGGCTTCTAACTATGGCTACACCTTC.